This is a list of T cell receptor beta chains from one sample in a study of T cells in Graves' hyperthyroidism and ophthalmopathy. TCRdb re-analysed the multiplex PCR reads in MiXCR, keeping a single row per CDR3 protein. The data contain fewer than 600,000 distinct CDR3 sequences, around 14% of them singletons. The sample taken for sequencing was blood. These receptors came from a woman aged 18-29 years with Graves' hyperthyroidism. Both conserved end residues are trimmed from each CDR3.

15 TRBJ2-3 TRBV20-1 SASMVAGDILTDTQY
11 TRBJ2-1 TRBV6-2/TRBV6-3 ASSRVAGNEQF
12 TRBJ2-5 TRBV16 ASSQSGSQETQY
13 TRBJ1-2 TRBV19 ASSMGNRVLWGYT
10 TRBJ2-7 TRBV30 AGGQGDYEQY
12 TRBJ2-1 TRBV29-1 SVNPGTIYNEQF
10 TRBJ1-1 TRBV28 ASSLRRTEAF
13 TRBJ2-1 TRBV25-1 ASSYPGTVYNEQF
11 TRBJ1-2 TRBV5-1 ASSLGLKGGYT
14 TRBJ2-2 TRBV2 ASSEERAGAGGELF
13 TRBJ1-4 TRBV5-6 ASSSKGGANEKLF
18 TRBJ2-7 TRBV18 ASSGRPGLAGHAASYEQY
14 TRBJ2-1 TRBV28 ACRSSSASSYNEQF
13 TRBJ2-1 TRBV30 AWSPDGISYNEQF
14 TRBJ2-1 TRBV5-6 ASSLLGLAGETEQF
13 TRBJ2-1 TRBV7-2 ASSLGGSIHNEQF
14 TRBJ2-3 TRBV24-1 ATSDPIRVGTDTQY
11 TRBJ1-2 TRBV24-1 ATSDREDYGYT
15 TRBJ2-1 TRBV24-1 ATSEPGTSGDYNEQF
11 TRBJ2-3 TRBV20-1 SASNSATDTQY
15 TRBJ2-1 TRBV18 ASSPLLASRNHNEQF
15 TRBJ2-2 TRBV9 ASSSGGGLAGTGELF
12 TRBJ1-4 TRBV6-2/TRBV6-3 ASSYTDTTEELF
11 TRBJ1-6 TRBV10-2 ASSEGLNSPLH
13 TRBJ2-1 TRBV12-3/TRBV12-4 ASSPDGELYNEQF
12 TRBJ1-2 TRBV12-3/TRBV12-4 ASSLAGTFYGYT
10 TRBJ1-1 TRBV30 AWGAGRTEAF
10 TRBJ1-5 TRBV6-1 ASMTGGQPQH
13 TRBJ1-2 TRBV15 ATSRDLGGNYGYT
15 TRBJ2-3 TRBV5-1 ASSIGLAGGLTDTQY
11 TRBJ2-7 TRBV12-3/TRBV12-4 ASARGSSYEQY
15 TRBJ2-5 TRBV11-3 ASSNEGSSGTRGTQY
17 TRBJ1-5 TRBV25-1 ASSDETGTGDNSNQPQH
12 TRBJ1-1 TRBV5-1 ASNPSGAYTEAF
9 TRBJ2-1 TRBV28 ASSPEYEQF
15 TRBJ2-5 TRBV7-9 ASSRTSALTYQETQY
13 TRBJ2-2 TRBV18 ASSPPNWNTGELF
14 TRBJ2-1 TRBV5-1 ASSLKAGGPMSEQF
12 TRBJ2-1 TRBV20-1 SARERSSYNEQF
13 TRBJ2-2 TRBV20-1 SARIAGGVTGELF
13 TRBJ1-1 TRBV19 ASRRGGPMNTEAF
15 TRBJ2-1 TRBV10-3 AISARLTLDSYNEQF
12 TRBJ2-1 TRBV20-1 SARGTSGSYEQF
13 TRBJ1-4 TRBV18 ASSPATGLNEKLF
13 TRBJ1-4 TRBV19 ASSIGTASNEKLF
15 TRBJ2-5 TRBV12-3/TRBV12-4 ASSFRTSGKYQETQY
13 TRBJ2-5 TRBV12-3/TRBV12-4 ASSFPDRVEETQY
11 TRBJ2-5 TRBV5-1 ASSTTPEETQY
11 TRBJ1-6 TRBV30 AWSSGQRSPLH
11 TRBJ1-1 TRBV6-2/TRBV6-3 ASSYFRHTEAF
12 TRBJ2-3 TRBV29-1 SVAGKAGTDTQY
14 TRBJ1-2 TRBV7-9 ASSLVSTAPTYGYT
13 TRBJ1-6 TRBV12-5 ASGPRQNHNSPLH
13 TRBJ2-3 TRBV20-1 SAATGTGGSDTQY
13 TRBJ2-1 TRBV10-3 AIKGPGLLGNEQF